This is a list of T cell receptor beta chains from one sample in a study of T cell responses to AZD1222 COVID-19 vaccine. The repertoire was sequenced with immunoSEQ multiplex PCR; TCRdb's copy has only in-frame clones and lacks some. Of tens of thousands of clones in the sample, about 83% were seen once. The sequencing here drew on peripheral blood, taken 28 days after the second dose of the MenACWY control vaccine. These receptor sequences come from an adult who received the MenACWY meningococcal vaccine as a control. CDR3s include the opening cysteine and the closing phenylalanine or tryptophan. A D gene is named only where the DNA matches it firmly. Expanded clones are given a class, and other clones once, few, many or no size at all.

j_call | d_call | v_call | clone_size | cdr3_aa | cdr3_nt
TRBJ2-5 | TRBD2 | TRBV19 | - | CASSISGQARGAQYF | TGTGCCAGTAGTATTAGTGGGCAGGCCCGGGGGGCCCAGTACTTC
TRBJ2-3 | - | TRBV7-9 | - | CASSLGKIDTQYF | TGTGCCAGCAGCTTGGGGAAGATAGATACGCAGTATTTT
TRBJ1-4 | - | TRBV7-6 | - | CASSNLLVSNEKLFF | TGTGCCAGCAGCAACTTACTAGTGAGCAATGAAAAACTGTTTTTT
TRBJ1-2 | - | TRBV28 | - | CASSLPGQSYGYTF | TGTGCCAGCAGTTTACCCGGACAGAGCTATGGCTACACCTTC
TRBJ1-1 | - | TRBV7-9 | - | CASSYGTSEAFF | TGTGCCAGCAGTTACGGGACATCTGAAGCTTTCTTT
TRBJ2-6 | - | TRBV27 | - | CASSPHGESGANVLTF | TGTGCCAGCAGTCCCCACGGGGAATCTGGGGCCAACGTCCTGACTTTC
TRBJ2-2 | TRBD2 | TRBV5-1 | - | CASSPERTSTGELFF | TGCGCCAGCAGCCCGGAGAGGACTAGCACCGGGGAGCTGTTTTTT
TRBJ2-2 | TRBD1 | TRBV2 | once | CARGTGNTGELFF | TGTGCCAGGGGGACAGGGAACACCGGGGAGCTGTTTTTT
TRBJ1-1 | - | TRBV2 | - | CASSAPGGPRRNTEAFF | TGTGCCAGCAGCGCCCCAGGTGGTCCTCGCAGGAACACTGAAGCTTTCTTT
TRBJ2-2 | TRBD2 | TRBV30 | - | CAWSPGTSGTNTGELFF | TGTGCCTGGAGTCCCGGGACTAGCGGCACGAACACCGGGGAGCTGTTTTTT
TRBJ2-3 | - | TRBV27 | - | CASRLTRASTDTQYF | TGTGCCAGCAGGCTGACGCGAGCTAGCACAGATACGCAGTATTTT
TRBJ1-1 | - | TRBV29-1 | - | CSVELAGGEAFF | TGCAGCGTTGAACTCGCGGGGGGTGAAGCTTTCTTT
TRBJ2-1 | - | TRBV12-3/TRBV12-4 | - | CANGGSYNEQFF | TGTGCGAACGGAGGGAGTTACAATGAGCAGTTCTTC
TRBJ1-5 | - | TRBV30 | - | CAWSVEGNQPQHF | TGTGCCTGGAGTGTTGAGGGAAATCAGCCCCAGCATTTT
TRBJ1-5 | - | TRBV2 | - | CASSEAFSSFSPQHF | TGTGCCAGCAGTGAAGCGTTTTCCTCATTTTCGCCCCAGCATTTT
TRBJ1-5 | - | TRBV4-2 | - | CASSQDLYAPQHF | TGTGCCAGCAGCCAAGATCTGTACGCACCCCAGCATTTT
TRBJ1-2 | - | TRBV6-5 | - | CASSRDINYGYTF | TGTGCCAGCAGTCGGGACATTAACTATGGCTACACCTTC
TRBJ2-3 | - | TRBV19 | - | CASSLRGGLTYF | TGTGCCAGTAGTTTACGTGGGGGGCTAACGTATTTT
TRBJ1-4 | - | TRBV25-1 | - | CASSDPGYGNEKLFF | TGTGCCAGCAGTGATCCGGGCTACGGAAATGAAAAACTGTTTTTT
TRBJ2-5 | TRBD1 | TRBV4-3 | - | CASSQTGGLGETQYF | TGCGCCAGCAGCCAAACAGGGGGGCTGGGGGAGACCCAGTACTTC
TRBJ2-2 | - | TRBV6-5 | - | CASSYSRAGTGELFF | TGTGCCAGCAGTTACTCGAGGGCAGGGACCGGGGAGCTGTTTTTT
TRBJ1-4 | TRBD1 | TRBV28 | - | CASSIGTGLGEKLFF | TGTGCCAGCAGTATCGGGACAGGGTTGGGTGAAAAACTGTTTTTT
TRBJ2-3 | - | TRBV6-1 | - | CASSEDVRTPTGSDTQYF | TGTGCCAGCAGTGAAGATGTCCGGACTCCCACGGGTTCAGATACGCAGTATTTT
TRBJ1-4 | TRBD1 | TRBV20-1 | - | CSASQWGQGNEKLFF | TGCAGTGCTAGTCAATGGGGACAGGGGAATGAAAAACTGTTTTTT
TRBJ1-3 | - | TRBV29-1 | - | CSVSFSPGASGNTIYF | TGCAGCGTTTCATTTTCTCCGGGGGCCTCTGGAAACACCATATATTTT
TRBJ1-1 | - | TRBV3-1/TRBV3-2 | - | CASSLQGNTEAFF | TGTGCCAGCAGCCTACAGGGGAACACTGAAGCTTTCTTT
TRBJ1-5 | - | TRBV14 | - | CASSRRSNQPQHF | TGTGCCAGCAGCCGGAGGAGCAATCAGCCCCAGCATTTT
TRBJ2-3 | - | TRBV6-4 | - | CASSDSGGADTQYF | TGTGCCAGCAGTGACTCTGGGGGCGCAGATACGCAGTATTTT
TRBJ1-2 | - | TRBV19 | - | CASSILDRPRGYTF | TGTGCCAGTAGTATTCTCGACAGGCCCAGGGGCTACACCTTC
TRBJ2-6 | - | TRBV5-6 | - | CASSLQGAGANVLTF | TGTGCCAGCAGCTTGCAAGGGGCTGGGGCCAACGTCCTGACTTTC
TRBJ2-5 | - | TRBV2 | - | CASSDEETQYF | TGTGCCAGCAGCGACGAAGAGACCCAGTACTTC
TRBJ2-3 | - | TRBV5-1 | - | CASSSTALTDTQYF | TGCGCCAGCAGCTCGACAGCACTCACAGATACGCAGTATTTT
TRBJ1-1 | - | TRBV6-5 | - | CASSYLGIGNTEAFF | TGTGCCAGCAGTTACCTAGGGATAGGGAACACTGAAGCTTTCTTT
TRBJ1-2 | - | TRBV19 | - | CASSIEGSRGIGYTF | TGTGCCAGTAGTATAGAGGGCAGTCGAGGAATTGGCTACACCTTC
TRBJ2-2 | TRBD2 | TRBV4-3 | - | CASSRNLAGDTGELFF | TGCGCCAGCAGCCGAAATCTAGCGGGGGACACCGGGGAGCTGTTTTTT
TRBJ2-7 | - | TRBV15 | few | CATSPAKLPGPQYF | TGTGCCACCAGCCCCGCTAAATTGCCGGGACCTCAGTACTTC
TRBJ1-5 | - | TRBV28 | - | CASSSPGQPQHF | TGTGCCAGCAGTTCCCCGGGCCAGCCCCAGCATTTT
TRBJ1-4 | - | TRBV27 | - | CASSHNGGEKLFF | TGTGCCAGCAGTCACAACGGAGGTGAAAAACTGTTTTTT
TRBJ2-3 | - | TRBV15 | - | CATSRGGEDTQYF | TGTGCCACCAGCAGAGGAGGAGAAGATACGCAGTATTTT
TRBJ2-1 | - | TRBV6-5 | once | CASRGQGYNEQFF | TGTGCCAGCAGGGGCCAAGGATACAATGAGCAGTTCTTC
TRBJ2-7 | TRBD2 | TRBV5-8 | - | CASSPGTSGGASYEQYF | TGTGCCAGCAGCCCCGGGACTAGCGGGGGGGCCTCCTACGAGCAGTACTTC
TRBJ2-5 | - | TRBV5-1 | few | CASSFGPGEEETQYF | TGCGCCAGCAGTTTCGGGCCCGGCGAGGAAGAGACCCAGTACTTC
TRBJ2-1 | - | TRBV2 | - | CASSASLQGNEQFF | TGTGCCAGCAGTGCCAGCCTCCAAGGGAATGAGCAGTTCTTC
TRBJ2-3 | - | TRBV29-1 | - | CSVTIGTSTDTQYF | TGCAGCGTTACTATTGGGACTAGCACAGATACGCAGTATTTT
TRBJ1-1 | - | TRBV2 | few | CASSGTTNTEAFF | TGTGCCAGCAGTGGGACCACAAACACTGAAGCTTTCTTT
TRBJ2-7 | TRBD1 | TRBV5-1 | - | CASSTGGDRNYEQYF | TGCGCCAGCAGCACCGGAGGGGACAGGAACTACGAGCAGTACTTC
TRBJ2-7 | TRBD1 | TRBV2 | - | CASSESQGVRYEQYF | TGTGCCAGCAGCGAGTCTCAGGGGGTCCGGTACGAGCAGTACTTC
TRBJ1-1 | - | TRBV19 | - | CASSLGFVNTEAFF | TGTGCCAGTAGTTTGGGATTCGTGAACACTGAAGCTTTCTTT
TRBJ2-7 | TRBD2 | TRBV3-1/TRBV3-2 | - | CASSQDLRVGSGRMLEQYF | TGTGCCAGCAGCCAAGATCTGCGGGTCGGGAGCGGGAGAATGCTCGAGCAGTACTTC
TRBJ2-1 | TRBD2 | TRBV7-9 | once | CASSLARETSGTYNEQFF | TGTGCCAGCAGCTTAGCGCGGGAAACTAGCGGGACCTACAATGAGCAGTTCTTC
TRBJ2-7 | - | TRBV6-5 | - | CASSYRETYEQYF | TGTGCCAGCAGTTACAGGGAAACCTACGAGCAGTACTTC
TRBJ2-2 | - | TRBV28 | - | CASSLLGSATTGELFF | TGTGCCAGCAGTTTATTAGGGAGCGCAACCACCGGGGAGCTGTTTTTT
TRBJ1-3 | - | TRBV5-6 | once | CASSFSFSGNTIYF | TGTGCCAGCAGCTTTTCCTTCTCTGGAAACACCATATATTTT